This TCR beta chain was recovered during a study of T-cell reconstitution after alpha-beta-depleted transplantation in children. For this clonotype: The antigen remains unidentified.

General study points: Expanded graft clones, several hundred of them, were reportedly the source of alpha-beta T cells about two months after transplant.

The germline V gene has CDR1 SGHNT and CDR2 YYREEE (reference sequence). The CDR3 extends over 16 amino acids. V lost 6 bases to trimming and J lost 5 bases, with 21 bases between them. Construction of the TCRbeta library involved unique molecular identifiers. MiXCR, run by TCRdb on the PCR reads, gives a single entry per CDR3 protein. In the table there are about a million distinct CDR3 sequences, roughly 29% of which are singletons. Material: PBMCs, mostly from graft donor cells, obtained 360 days after TCRalphabeta/CD19-depleted stem cell transplant. The source is a boy under two years old who had a stem cell transplant for SCID, so the T cells may come from the graft donor. The chain couples TRBV5-4 to TRBJ2-1; weak D call: TRBD2 (5 bases). The CDR3, as DNA: TGTGCCAGCACCTGGGGTTTACCGGGAAGTAACAATGAGCAGTTCTTC. Protein product: CASTWGLPGSNNEQFF.